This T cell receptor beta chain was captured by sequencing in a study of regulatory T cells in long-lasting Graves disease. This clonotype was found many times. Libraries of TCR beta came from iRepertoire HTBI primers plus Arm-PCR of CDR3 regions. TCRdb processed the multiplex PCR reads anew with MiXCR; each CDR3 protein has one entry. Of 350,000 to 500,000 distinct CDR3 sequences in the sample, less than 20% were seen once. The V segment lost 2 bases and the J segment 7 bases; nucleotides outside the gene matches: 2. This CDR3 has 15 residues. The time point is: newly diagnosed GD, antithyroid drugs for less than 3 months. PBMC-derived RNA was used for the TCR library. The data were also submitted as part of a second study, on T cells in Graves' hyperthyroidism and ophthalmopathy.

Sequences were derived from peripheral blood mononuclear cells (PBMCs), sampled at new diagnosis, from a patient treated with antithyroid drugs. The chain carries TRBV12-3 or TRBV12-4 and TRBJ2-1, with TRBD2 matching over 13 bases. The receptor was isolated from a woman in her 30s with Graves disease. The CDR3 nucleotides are TGTGCCAGCAGTTTACGGACTAGCGGGAGAAATGAGCAGTTCTTC. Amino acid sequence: CASSLRTSGRNEQFF.